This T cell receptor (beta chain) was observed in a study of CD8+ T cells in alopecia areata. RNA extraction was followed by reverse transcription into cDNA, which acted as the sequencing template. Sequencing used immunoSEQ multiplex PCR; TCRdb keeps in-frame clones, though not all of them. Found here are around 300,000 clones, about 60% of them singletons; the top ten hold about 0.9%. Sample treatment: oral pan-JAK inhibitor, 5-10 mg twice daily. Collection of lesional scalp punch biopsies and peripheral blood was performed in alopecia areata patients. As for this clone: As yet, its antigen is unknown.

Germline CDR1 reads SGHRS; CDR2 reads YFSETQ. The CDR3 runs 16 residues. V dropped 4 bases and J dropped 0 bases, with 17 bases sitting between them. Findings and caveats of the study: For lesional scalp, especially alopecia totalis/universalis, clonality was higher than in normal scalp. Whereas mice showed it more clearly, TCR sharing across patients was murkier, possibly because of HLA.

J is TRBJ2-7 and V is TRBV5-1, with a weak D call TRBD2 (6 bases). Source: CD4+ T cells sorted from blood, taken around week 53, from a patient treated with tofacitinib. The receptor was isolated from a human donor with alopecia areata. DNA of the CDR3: TGCGCCAGCAGCGTTGGGGGGTCTCTTCGCTCCTACGAGCAGTACTTC. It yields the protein CASSVGGSLRSYEQYF. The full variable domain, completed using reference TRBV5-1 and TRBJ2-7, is KAGVTQTPRYLIKTRGQQVTLSCSPISGHRSVSWYQQTPGQGLQFLFEYFSETQRNKGNFPGRFSGRQFSNSRSEMNVSTLELGDSALYLCASSVGGSLRSYEQYFGPGTRLTVT.